This T cell receptor (beta chain) emerged from a study of blood T cell repertoires in COVID-19. The overall study: Acute and convalescent COVID-19 samples came from the United States, Italy and Spain.

Cohort allocation depended upon clinical history that participants reported. Each recovered donor of Cohort 3 presented with two negative PCRs, clearance, or symptom resolution. Per the authors' pipeline: Amplification from reference gene primers served as the basis for estimated nucleated cell counts. This table comes from immunoSEQ multiplex PCR, and its TCRdb copy is limited to in-frame clones, with some not included. V, J and clone size were drawn from that table, and D and trimming were deduced from the DNA. The top ten hold 6.5% to 8.5% of the sample, which has about 150,000 clones, approximately 87% seen once. The specimen sequenced was PBMCs or T cells enriched from blood (not recorded which). The receptor comes from a woman aged 45 to 65 who had recovered from COVID-19.

CDR3 loop: CASSSFHGITNNEQFF. DNA for the CDR3: TGTGCCAGCAGCTCGTTCCACGGGATTACCAACAATGAGCAGTTCTTC. The rearrangement links TRBV7-2 to TRBJ2-1; possibly TRBD2 for D (5 bases). With 4 bases removed from V and 5 bases from J, the gap between germline ends came to 18 bases. CDR3 length equals 16 residues. Germline V gives CDR1 SGHTA, CDR2 FQGNSA.